A single T cell receptor beta chain is shown here with its context. The sample contains more than one DNA sequence encoding this CDR3. Original processing notes: Amplification from reference gene primers served as the basis for estimated nucleated cell counts. Only in-frame clones appear in the TCRdb table, and some are missing; sequencing was by immunoSEQ multiplex PCR. V, J and clone size were drawn from that table, and D and trimming were deduced from the DNA. The table shows about half a million clones, with approximately 83% occurring only once. These data belong to a study of blood T cell repertoires in COVID-19. Study context: The study drew acute and convalescent COVID-19 samples from the United States, Italy and Spain. T cells, B-cell-depleted T cells, or PBMCs supplied cDNA or gDNA.

CDR1 and CDR2 from the germline V gene are KGHSH and LQKENI. This CDR3 region has 14 residues. V was clipped by 3 bases and J by 1 base; unmatched bases: 2. The material sequenced was peripheral blood. This TCR derives from a human donor in a cohort sampled during active COVID-19. V usage is TRBV18 and J usage is TRBJ1-1; 7 bases are shared with TRBD1. The CDR3, as DNA: TGTGCCAGCTCACCGGGACAGCCGAACACTGAAGCTTTCTTT. Translation gives CASSPGQPNTEAFF.